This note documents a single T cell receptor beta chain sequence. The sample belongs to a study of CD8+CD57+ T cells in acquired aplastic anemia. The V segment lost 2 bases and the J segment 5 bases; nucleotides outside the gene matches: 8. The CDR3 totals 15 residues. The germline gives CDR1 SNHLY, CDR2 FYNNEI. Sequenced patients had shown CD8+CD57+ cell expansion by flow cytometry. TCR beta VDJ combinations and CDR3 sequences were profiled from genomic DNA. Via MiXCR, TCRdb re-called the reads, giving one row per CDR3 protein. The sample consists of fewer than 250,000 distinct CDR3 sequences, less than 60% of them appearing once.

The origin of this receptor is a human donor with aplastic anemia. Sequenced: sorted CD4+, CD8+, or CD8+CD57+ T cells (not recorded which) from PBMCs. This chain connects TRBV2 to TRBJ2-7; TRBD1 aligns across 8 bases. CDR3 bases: TGTGCCAGCAGTGAAAAGGGCAGGGGGCTTGACGAGCAGTACTTC. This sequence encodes CASSEKGRGLDEQYF.